These 2 T cell receptor beta chains were sequenced from one sample in a study of cytomegalovirus exposure and HLA in healthy donors. The primer mix had 60 Vbeta and 13 Jbeta primers. Repertoires were generated with immunoSEQ multiplex PCR, while TCRdb's copy carries only in-frame clones and drops some. The sample holds 55,000 or so clones. Sequencing was performed on PBMCs. These receptors all come from a woman between 50 and 59 years old in good health and CMV-seropositive.

The chain combines TRBV7-9 with TRBJ2-5, with D possibly TRBD2 on 7 matching bases. The V end was cut by 5 bases, the J end by 5 bases, with 27 bases between. CDR3 size: 18 residues. Germline V gene data show CDR1 as SEHNR and CDR2 as FQNEAQ (reference sequence). CDR3 bases: TGTGCCAGCAGCCCCCTGTTCTGGCGGGGGCGTATTGAGGAGACCCAGTACTTC. Translating it yields CASSPLFWRGRIEETQYF.

The chain is built from TRBV30 and TRBJ1-1; D not certain. From germline, CDR1 is GTSNPN and CDR2 SVGIG (reference sequence). Trimming stripped 2 bases from V and 11 bases from J, with 15 bases between. The CDR3 contains 12 residues. CDR3 sequence (DNA): TGTGCCTGGAGTAGGAGGGCGGGTGGGGCTTTCTTT. This gives the protein CAWSRRAGGAFF.